This is a list of T cell receptor beta chains from one sample in a study of blood T cell repertoires in COVID-19. The data were produced by immunoSEQ multiplex PCR, yet TCRdb's version contains in-frame clones alone and is incomplete. Seen here are roughly 95,000 clones, more than 75% observed once, and the top ten hold 6.5% to 8.5%. Specimen: peripheral blood. The receptors here all came from a man over 45 with active or convalescent COVID-19. The conserved cysteine and the conserved F or W are not part of the CDR3 here. Each record gives: V gene, D gene, J gene, CDR3 protein. D genes are given only for firm matches.

v_gene: TRBV7-6
d_gene: TRBD2
j_gene: TRBJ2-2
CDR3aa: ASSLRAAGENGELF

v_gene: TRBV12-3/TRBV12-4
d_gene: TRBD1
j_gene: TRBJ2-5
CDR3aa: ASSGGQGETQY

v_gene: TRBV5-4
d_gene: TRBD2
j_gene: TRBJ2-3
CDR3aa: ASSLVLAGADTDTQY

v_gene: TRBV4-3
d_gene: .
j_gene: TRBJ2-7
CDR3aa: ASSQEQGSYEQY

v_gene: TRBV7-9
d_gene: .
j_gene: TRBJ1-5
CDR3aa: ASSSREHQPQH

v_gene: TRBV5-1
d_gene: TRBD1
j_gene: TRBJ2-2
CDR3aa: ASSSGQPGSTGELF

v_gene: TRBV5-4
d_gene: .
j_gene: TRBJ1-1
CDR3aa: ASSVSGKSGNTEAF

v_gene: TRBV28
d_gene: TRBD1
j_gene: TRBJ1-6
CDR3aa: ASSFRQGNSPLH

v_gene: TRBV6-4
d_gene: .
j_gene: TRBJ2-4
CDR3aa: ASSDFQGGKNIQY

v_gene: TRBV27
d_gene: .
j_gene: TRBJ1-4
CDR3aa: ASSGAQGGNEKLF

v_gene: TRBV10-1
d_gene: .
j_gene: TRBJ2-1
CDR3aa: ASSSILLEQF

v_gene: TRBV19
d_gene: .
j_gene: TRBJ1-1
CDR3aa: ASSDRRALNTEAF

v_gene: TRBV7-9
d_gene: TRBD1
j_gene: TRBJ2-1
CDR3aa: ASSFRDRVPDEQF

v_gene: TRBV9
d_gene: TRBD2
j_gene: TRBJ2-3
CDR3aa: ASSTWTSGSTDTQY

v_gene: TRBV7-2
d_gene: .
j_gene: TRBJ2-1
CDR3aa: ASSQTRALYNEQF

v_gene: TRBV10-2
d_gene: .
j_gene: TRBJ2-7
CDR3aa: AILRGSEQY

v_gene: TRBV5-4
d_gene: TRBD2
j_gene: TRBJ2-5
CDR3aa: ASSLRTGTSGALQETQY

v_gene: TRBV28
d_gene: .
j_gene: TRBJ1-1
CDR3aa: ASSSGITNTEAF

v_gene: TRBV27
d_gene: TRBD1
j_gene: TRBJ2-7
CDR3aa: ASSTPGTGGYEQY

v_gene: TRBV3-1/TRBV3-2
d_gene: .
j_gene: TRBJ1-4
CDR3aa: ASSQGLIGDNEKLF

v_gene: TRBV7-2
d_gene: .
j_gene: TRBJ1-4
CDR3aa: ASSAGQGDEKLF

v_gene: TRBV14
d_gene: TRBD2
j_gene: TRBJ2-5
CDR3aa: ASSSGLAGGWRETQY

v_gene: TRBV6-5
d_gene: TRBD2
j_gene: TRBJ2-1
CDR3aa: ASTPSGGGDEQF

v_gene: TRBV6-1
d_gene: TRBD1
j_gene: TRBJ1-5
CDR3aa: ASTDRESQPQH

v_gene: TRBV6-1
d_gene: TRBD1
j_gene: TRBJ2-1
CDR3aa: ASSGRDRGISDEQF

v_gene: TRBV25-1
d_gene: TRBD1
j_gene: TRBJ1-2
CDR3aa: ASSATGMDGYT

v_gene: TRBV30
d_gene: .
j_gene: TRBJ1-4
CDR3aa: AWSVVTGAEKLF

v_gene: TRBV28
d_gene: TRBD2
j_gene: TRBJ2-5
CDR3aa: ATEAGTTQETQY

v_gene: TRBV18
d_gene: TRBD1
j_gene: TRBJ1-1
CDR3aa: ASSLNGKGAGYTEAF

v_gene: TRBV5-1
d_gene: .
j_gene: TRBJ2-3
CDR3aa: ASSLVLALDTQY

v_gene: TRBV19
d_gene: TRBD2
j_gene: TRBJ2-3
CDR3aa: ASRKAGAGTDTQY

v_gene: TRBV6-5
d_gene: .
j_gene: TRBJ2-4
CDR3aa: ASGGRWGLY

v_gene: TRBV21-1
d_gene: .
j_gene: TRBJ2-3
CDR3aa: ASSPGCYRGTDTQY

v_gene: TRBV28
d_gene: .
j_gene: TRBJ1-4
CDR3aa: ASSSSDRGLGEKLF

v_gene: TRBV19
d_gene: .
j_gene: TRBJ2-5
CDR3aa: ASSIIQGGSQY

v_gene: TRBV5-1
d_gene: TRBD1
j_gene: TRBJ1-6
CDR3aa: ASSLETGSSPLH

v_gene: TRBV9
d_gene: .
j_gene: TRBJ2-5
CDR3aa: ASSVGPGVQETQY

v_gene: TRBV28
d_gene: .
j_gene: TRBJ1-4
CDR3aa: ASSLIRDSGEKLF

v_gene: TRBV28
d_gene: TRBD2
j_gene: TRBJ2-1
CDR3aa: ASSFGTSGGKFNEQF

v_gene: TRBV5-4
d_gene: .
j_gene: TRBJ2-1
CDR3aa: ASSGDGSYNEQF

v_gene: TRBV24-1
d_gene: TRBD2
j_gene: TRBJ2-5
CDR3aa: ATKGGGGIQETQY

v_gene: TRBV12-3/TRBV12-4
d_gene: TRBD1
j_gene: TRBJ1-6
CDR3aa: ASNRQGDSPLH

v_gene: TRBV6-1
d_gene: .
j_gene: TRBJ2-6
CDR3aa: ASSEDRSGANVLT

v_gene: TRBV15
d_gene: .
j_gene: TRBJ1-4
CDR3aa: ATSPRVATNEKLF

v_gene: TRBV3-1/TRBV3-2
d_gene: TRBD1
j_gene: TRBJ2-2
CDR3aa: ASSQGRQGNTGELF

v_gene: TRBV4-2
d_gene: TRBD1
j_gene: TRBJ2-1
CDR3aa: ASSQTGTGFIGNEQF

v_gene: TRBV2
d_gene: TRBD1
j_gene: TRBJ2-6
CDR3aa: ASSLQGVTTLSGANVLT

v_gene: TRBV4-1
d_gene: .
j_gene: TRBJ2-3
CDR3aa: ASSQGDPGIIGTDTQY

v_gene: TRBV10-3
d_gene: TRBD1
j_gene: TRBJ1-2
CDR3aa: ATGTGGANYGYT

v_gene: TRBV19
d_gene: TRBD1
j_gene: TRBJ2-3
CDR3aa: ASSKGAAEDTQY

v_gene: TRBV18
d_gene: TRBD1
j_gene: TRBJ1-6
CDR3aa: ASSPLATGTGPSPLH

v_gene: TRBV10-3
d_gene: .
j_gene: TRBJ2-1
CDR3aa: AISESAGVASSYNEQF

v_gene: TRBV11-3
d_gene: .
j_gene: TRBJ1-1
CDR3aa: ASASGGAGTEAF

v_gene: TRBV3-1/TRBV3-2
d_gene: TRBD2
j_gene: TRBJ2-2
CDR3aa: ASSHFLAGDANTGELF

v_gene: TRBV30
d_gene: TRBD1
j_gene: TRBJ1-2
CDR3aa: AWAQGSLYGYT

v_gene: TRBV5-8
d_gene: TRBD1
j_gene: TRBJ1-1
CDR3aa: ASSLRDRLLTEAF

v_gene: TRBV30
d_gene: .
j_gene: TRBJ1-4
CDR3aa: AWTTGQGEKLF

v_gene: TRBV12-3/TRBV12-4
d_gene: .
j_gene: TRBJ2-1
CDR3aa: ASSLGPSTAEF

v_gene: TRBV9
d_gene: .
j_gene: TRBJ2-5
CDR3aa: ASSVRGRASETQY

v_gene: TRBV11-3
d_gene: TRBD1
j_gene: TRBJ1-3
CDR3aa: ASSKGGRTRDTIY